The sequence of this T cell receptor (beta chain) was determined in a study of patients and donors after allogeneic stem cell transplantation (dated by TCRdb to the early 2020s). In its sample, this clonotype was seen many times. It has no known antigen specificity. Base qualities are not provided; no much larger clone lies one nucleotide away. To prepare the library, RT-PCR was applied. Sequenced on a NextSeq 550. Using fastp trimming at Q25 and MiXCR clonotype assembly, TCRdb reanalyzed the public sequencing data and kept in-frame beta chains. One record per CDR3 amino acid sequence lists the most common genes and DNA. The table for this sample lists about a million distinct CDR3 sequences; over 15% of them were counted only once. The ten largest clones capture around 6% of the sample. The trim is 8 bases for V and 2 bases for J, with a gap of 15 bases between the germline ends. The CDR3 numbers 13 residues from cysteine through phenylalanine. The sequence is cut down to CDR3 DNA, 39 bases in frame from base 1. CDR1 SQVTM and CDR2 ANQGSEA were looked up in the germline V gene.

This TCR was sampled from a human donor who was either an allogeneic HSCT recipient or a stem cell or donor lymphocyte infusion donor (not recorded which). It is not recorded whose cells these are; they may come from a transplant donor. Input material: blood, either unsorted or a sorted T cell fraction (not recorded which). The sequence is built from TRBV29-1 and TRBJ1-1, and perhaps TRBD1 as D gene, on 5 matching bases. The sequenced DNA: TGCAGCATGTCCCGGACACCCAACACTGAAGCTTTCTTT. This codes for CSMSRTPNTEAFF. When the CDR3 is completed using the reference TRBV29-1 and TRBJ1-1 genes on either side, the full variable domain is SAVISQKPSRDICQRGTSLTIQCQVDSQVTMMFWYRQQPGQSLTLIATANQGSEATYESGFVIDKFPISRPNLTFSTLTVSNMSPEDSSIYLCSMSRTPNTEAFFGQGTRLTVV.